The 23 T cell receptor beta chains in this list originate from one sample, sequenced in a study of blood T cells in healthy people across ages. A second roughly 7 to 11 cycle PCR used barcoded and J-beta primers. TCRdb independently ran MiXCR on the 5' RACE reads; one entry per CDR3 protein. The sample carries about 1.7 million distinct CDR3 sequences, 28% recorded once. The sample consisted of blood. The source is a woman younger than 45 in good health.

The J gene is TRBJ1-1, the V gene TRBV20-1, with D possibly matching TRBD1 (5 bases). CDR1 DFQATT and CDR2 SNEGSKA come from the germline V gene (reference sequence). The CDR3 has 15 amino acids. The ends were cut back, 0 bases at V and 3 bases at J, with 14 bases in the middle. In nucleotides, the CDR3 is TGCAGTGCTAGAGATATAAAGGGGCAGGACACTGAAGCTTTCTTT. Translation gives CSARDIKGQDTEAFF.

The gene calls are TRBV13 and TRBJ2-4; no clear D. Trimming shortened V by 2 bases and J by 6 bases, and 14 bases separated the two germline ends. The CDR3 has 15 amino acids. Germline V CDR1 and CDR2: PRHDT, FYEKMQ (reference sequence). The CDR3 DNA reads TGTGCCAGCAGCTTAAGCCAGGAAGGACCAAACATTCAGTACTTC. It yields the protein CASSLSQEGPNIQYF.

About this clonotype itself: Just one base apart from a much larger clone, this may be a read error. This sequence joins TRBV27 and TRBJ2-1, with D hard to call. The CDR3 totals 16 residues. CDR1 is MNHEY, CDR2 SMNVEV, per germline (reference sequence). Trimming removed 5 bases at V and 1 base at J, with 15 bases between. DNA of the CDR3: TGTGCCAGCAGTGGGTCCCGGGCGGTTTCCTACAATGAGCAGTTCTTC. It is translated as CASSGSRAVSYNEQFF.

This chain uses TRBV20-1 with TRBJ2-7; the D gene is possibly TRBD1 (5 bases). The CDR3 covers 12 residues. Germline CDR1 reads DFQATT; CDR2 reads SNEGSKA (reference sequence). Trimming cost V 2 bases and J 5 bases, with 10 bases left between them. The CDR3 sequence is CSARLRQNEQYF. CDR3 bases: TGCAGTGCTAGACTGAGACAGAACGAGCAGTACTTC.

This chain joins TRBV28 and TRBJ2-5; D not resolved. The CDR3 is made up of 12 amino acids. With 8 bases removed from V and 1 base from J, the gap between germline ends came to 8 bases. Per the germline V gene, CDR1 is MDHEN and CDR2 is SYDVKM. The CDR3 nucleotides are TGTGCCAGCGGAATACCCCAAGAGACCCAGTACTTC. Amino acid sequence: CASGIPQETQYF.

The chain links TRBV9 to TRBJ2-7; D gene ambiguous. The CDR3 is made up of 14 amino acids. Trimming took off 4 bases at V and 2 bases at J, with 13 bases between the two ends. From germline, CDR1 is SGDLS and CDR2 YYNGEE. In DNA form, the CDR3 reads TGTGCCAGCAGCAAAGACGTGCTAGCCTACGAGCAGTACTTC. Protein: CASSKDVLAYEQYF.

A few counts support this clonotype. This sequence joins TRBV12-3 or TRBV12-4 and TRBJ1-1; D perhaps matches TRBD1 (5 bases). V was clipped by 9 bases and J by 0 bases, with 14 bases between them. The CDR3 contains 14 residues. CDR3 in DNA: TGTGCCAGTGAACCGGGACCCATGAACACTGAAGCTTTCTTT. Its protein product is CASEPGPMNTEAFF.

This clonotype turned up a few times. The rearrangement joins TRBV29-1 to TRBJ2-2, with no clear D. The CDR3 spans 13 residues. From germline, CDR1 is SQVTM and CDR2 ANQGSEA. Trimming shortened V by 5 bases and J by 6 bases, and 13 bases separated the two germline ends. CDR3 in amino acids: CSVKQPYAGELFF. CDR3 coding DNA: TGCAGCGTTAAACAGCCATACGCCGGGGAGCTGTTTTTT.

The V call is TRBV2, the J call TRBJ2-7; D not resolved. The better agreement between TRBJ2-5 and the DNA end casts doubt on the J call. CDR1 is SNHLY and CDR2 is FYNNEI in the germline V gene. This CDR3 is built from 16 residues. CDR3 sequence (DNA): TGTGCCAGCAGTGGGATCGGGTGGACCGAAAAAGAGACCCAGTACTTC. Its protein product is CASSGIGWTEKETQYF.

The chain couples TRBV7-2 to TRBJ2-3; maybe TRBD2 (6 bases). This CDR3 is 14 amino acids long. Trimming shortened V by 4 bases and J by 8 bases, and 16 bases separated the two germline ends. CDR1 is SGHTA and CDR2 is FQGNSA in the germline V gene. This CDR3 reads CASSSRTRRGTQYF. In nucleotides, the CDR3 is TGTGCCAGCAGCTCACGGACTCGGCGGGGTACGCAGTATTTT.

This chain connects TRBV7-3 to TRBJ2-1; possible D gene TRBD1, 5 bases. In germline, CDR1 is SGHTA, CDR2 FQGTGA. This CDR3 is built from 16 residues. V lost 5 bases and J 0 bases, leaving 14 bases between the germline ends. CDR3 loop: CASSPDQGFSYNEQFF. CDR3 DNA: TGTGCCAGCAGCCCCGATCAGGGTTTCTCCTACAATGAGCAGTTCTTC. The full variable domain, completed using reference TRBV7-3 and TRBJ2-1, is GAGVSQTPSNKVTEKGKYVELRCDPISGHTALYWYRQSLGQGPEFLIYFQGTGAADDSGLPNDRFFAVRPEGSVSTLKIQRTERGDSAVYLCASSPDQGFSYNEQFFGPGTRLTVL.

V and J are TRBV7-9 and TRBJ1-2; D remains unclear. CDR3 length: 13 amino acids. Germline V lookup: CDR1 SEHNR, CDR2 FQNEAQ (reference sequence). Deletions cut 7 bases from V and 5 bases from J, with 14 bases between. The CDR3 loop is CASNSRLWYGYTF. CDR3 in DNA: TGTGCCAGCAATTCAAGGCTATGGTATGGCTACACCTTC.

This clonotype was seen repeatedly, ten times or more. The chain joins TRBV20-1 to TRBJ2-1; 10 bases map to TRBD2. The CDR3 has 15 amino acids. Germline-derived CDR1 and CDR2 are DFQATT and SNEGSKA (reference sequence). Trimming removed 0 bases from V and 7 bases from J; junction bases left unmatched: 6. The CDR3, as DNA: TGCAGTGCTAGAGATCGGACTAGCGGTACAAATGAGCAGTTCTTC. This encodes CSARDRTSGTNEQFF.

This clonotype came up many times. The chain is built from TRBV20-1 and TRBJ2-5; a weak D match, TRBD1 (6 bases). The V gene's germline CDR1 is DFQATT and CDR2 SNEGSKA (reference sequence). V lost 0 bases and J lost 5, with 19 bases in between. The CDR3 length is 16 residues. The CDR3 loop reads CSAREAIRGSGETQYF. CDR3 DNA sequence: TGCAGTGCTAGAGAGGCGATAAGGGGGTCGGGGGAGACCCAGTACTTC.

This clonotype was picked up one time. A much larger clone differs from this one at a single base, so this may be a read error. This rearrangement joins TRBV4-1 to TRBJ1-2, with 8 nucleotides matching TRBD1. The V gene's germline CDR1 is MGHRA and CDR2 YSYEKL. This CDR3 spans 14 amino acids. The V gene end was trimmed by 4 bases and the J gene end by 7 bases; junction bases not matched to a gene: 8. The CDR3 loop is CASSRGTGLGGYTF. Written as DNA, the CDR3 is TGCGCCAGCAGCCGAGGGACAGGCTTAGGTGGCTACACCTTC.

The table lists this clonotype with many counts. V and J are TRBV7-3 and TRBJ2-5, with 7 bases matching TRBD1. The ends lost 5 bases at V and 3 bases at J; junction bases unmatched: 12. There are 16 residues in the CDR3. Germline V lookup: CDR1 SGHTA, CDR2 FQGTGA. The DNA for the CDR3 is TGTGCCAGCAGCCTCTACGCCAGGGGGATAGAAGAGACCCAGTACTTC. This codes for CASSLYARGIEETQYF.

This clonotype was recorded at least ten times. The rearrangement joins TRBV6-5 to TRBJ2-7; the D gene is possibly TRBD2 (6 bases). Trimming left V 1 base short and J 3 bases short, with 19 bases between. The germline gives CDR1 MNHEY, CDR2 SVGAGI. The length of the CDR3 is 17 residues. The CDR3, as DNA: TGTGCCAGCAGTTACTGGCAACCGGGACTGGGGTACTACGAGCAGTACTTC. The encoded protein is CASSYWQPGLGYYEQYF.

Only a few counts were recorded for this clonotype. The chain carries TRBV6-2 or TRBV6-3 and TRBJ2-7; the D gene is possibly TRBD1 (5 bases). Germline V lookup: CDR1 MNHEY, CDR2 SVGEGT. The CDR3 runs to 13 residues. V shed 7 bases and J shed 0 bases, with 10 bases lying between them. This CDR3 reads CASMTVNSYEQYF. CDR3 sequence (DNA): TGTGCCAGCATGACAGTTAACTCCTACGAGCAGTACTTC.

This clonotype was detected ten times or more. The V call is TRBV6-1, the J call TRBJ2-1; D might be TRBD2 (6 bases). Germline-derived CDR1 and CDR2 are MNHNS and SASEGT. V shed 6 bases and J shed 0 bases, with 9 bases lying between them. The length of the CDR3 is 14 residues. In nucleotides, the CDR3 is TGTGCCAGCAGCGGGGGAGCCTCCTACAATGAGCAGTTCTTC. It translates to CASSGGASYNEQFF.

The V gene is TRBV12-3 or TRBV12-4, the J gene TRBJ2-5; TRBD1 aligns across 7 bases. The CDR3 extends over 14 amino acids. Germline trimming cut 6 bases from V and 1 base from J; bases unmatched to any gene: 5. CDR3 sequence: CASRTGTAQETQYF. The DNA for the CDR3 is TGTGCCAGCAGAACCGGGACAGCCCAAGAGACCCAGTACTTC.

The table lists this clonotype with a few counts. The rearrangement uses TRBV28 and TRBJ2-1; 7 nucleotides agree with TRBD1. CDR1 MDHEN and CDR2 SYDVKM come from the germline V gene. CDR3 length: 16 residues. The trim removed 2 bases at V and 3 bases at J, leaving 7 bases unmatched. In DNA form, the CDR3 reads TGTGCCAGCAGTTTAGCTCCGGGACAGATCTACAATGAGCAGTTCTTC. Translating it yields CASSLAPGQIYNEQFF.

The chain joins TRBV20-1 to TRBJ2-3, with 13 bases identical to TRBD2. Germline V gene sequence: CDR1 DFQATT, CDR2 SNEGSKA (reference sequence). This CDR3 is 18 amino acids long. V trimming: 1 base; J trimming: 0 bases; junction bases outside the gene matches: 7. CDR3 sequence reads: CSARGTSGRVGSTDTQYF. The CDR3 nucleotides read TGCAGTGCTAGAGGGACTAGCGGGAGAGTTGGGAGCACAGATACGCAGTATTTT.

V is TRBV7-9 and J is TRBJ1-4, with no clear D. The CDR3 contains 14 residues. V was clipped by 6 bases and J by 5 bases, with 13 bases between them. The germline CDR1 and CDR2 sequences are SEHNR and FQNEAQ (reference sequence). CDR3 in DNA: TGTGCCAGCAGTAGGAGGCGGTCGAATGAAAAACTGTTTTTT. Translating it yields CASSRRRSNEKLFF.